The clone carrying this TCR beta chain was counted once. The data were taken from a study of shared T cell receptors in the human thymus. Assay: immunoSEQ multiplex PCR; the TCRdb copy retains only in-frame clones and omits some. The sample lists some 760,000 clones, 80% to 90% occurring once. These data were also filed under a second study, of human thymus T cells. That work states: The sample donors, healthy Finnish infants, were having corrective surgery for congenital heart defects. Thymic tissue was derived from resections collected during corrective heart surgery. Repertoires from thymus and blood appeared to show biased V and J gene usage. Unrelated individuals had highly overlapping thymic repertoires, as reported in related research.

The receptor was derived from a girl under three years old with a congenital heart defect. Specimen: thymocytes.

The CDR3 here is CASSRVTGKMNEQFF. CDR3 nucleotides: TGCGCCAGCAGCCGGGTTACAGGGAAGATGAATGAGCAGTTCTTC. The J gene is TRBJ2-1, the V gene TRBV5-1, with a weak D call TRBD1 (6 bases). This CDR3 region has 15 residues. Looked up from germline, CDR1 is SGHRS and CDR2 is YFSETQ. Trimming cost V 4 bases and J 7 bases, with 18 bases left between them.